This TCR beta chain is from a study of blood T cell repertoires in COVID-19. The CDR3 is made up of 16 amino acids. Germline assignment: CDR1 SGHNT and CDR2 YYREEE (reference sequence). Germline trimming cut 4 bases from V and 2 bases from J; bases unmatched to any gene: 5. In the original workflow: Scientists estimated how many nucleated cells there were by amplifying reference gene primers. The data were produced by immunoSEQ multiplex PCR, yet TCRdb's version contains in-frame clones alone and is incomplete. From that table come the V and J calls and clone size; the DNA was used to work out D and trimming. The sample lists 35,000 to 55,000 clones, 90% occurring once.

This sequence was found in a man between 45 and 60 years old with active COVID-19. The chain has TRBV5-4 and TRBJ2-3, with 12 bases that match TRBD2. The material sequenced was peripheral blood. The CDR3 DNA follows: TGTGCCAGCAGCCTTCGACTAGCGGGGGACACAGATACGCAGTATTTT. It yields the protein CASSLRLAGDTDTQYF.